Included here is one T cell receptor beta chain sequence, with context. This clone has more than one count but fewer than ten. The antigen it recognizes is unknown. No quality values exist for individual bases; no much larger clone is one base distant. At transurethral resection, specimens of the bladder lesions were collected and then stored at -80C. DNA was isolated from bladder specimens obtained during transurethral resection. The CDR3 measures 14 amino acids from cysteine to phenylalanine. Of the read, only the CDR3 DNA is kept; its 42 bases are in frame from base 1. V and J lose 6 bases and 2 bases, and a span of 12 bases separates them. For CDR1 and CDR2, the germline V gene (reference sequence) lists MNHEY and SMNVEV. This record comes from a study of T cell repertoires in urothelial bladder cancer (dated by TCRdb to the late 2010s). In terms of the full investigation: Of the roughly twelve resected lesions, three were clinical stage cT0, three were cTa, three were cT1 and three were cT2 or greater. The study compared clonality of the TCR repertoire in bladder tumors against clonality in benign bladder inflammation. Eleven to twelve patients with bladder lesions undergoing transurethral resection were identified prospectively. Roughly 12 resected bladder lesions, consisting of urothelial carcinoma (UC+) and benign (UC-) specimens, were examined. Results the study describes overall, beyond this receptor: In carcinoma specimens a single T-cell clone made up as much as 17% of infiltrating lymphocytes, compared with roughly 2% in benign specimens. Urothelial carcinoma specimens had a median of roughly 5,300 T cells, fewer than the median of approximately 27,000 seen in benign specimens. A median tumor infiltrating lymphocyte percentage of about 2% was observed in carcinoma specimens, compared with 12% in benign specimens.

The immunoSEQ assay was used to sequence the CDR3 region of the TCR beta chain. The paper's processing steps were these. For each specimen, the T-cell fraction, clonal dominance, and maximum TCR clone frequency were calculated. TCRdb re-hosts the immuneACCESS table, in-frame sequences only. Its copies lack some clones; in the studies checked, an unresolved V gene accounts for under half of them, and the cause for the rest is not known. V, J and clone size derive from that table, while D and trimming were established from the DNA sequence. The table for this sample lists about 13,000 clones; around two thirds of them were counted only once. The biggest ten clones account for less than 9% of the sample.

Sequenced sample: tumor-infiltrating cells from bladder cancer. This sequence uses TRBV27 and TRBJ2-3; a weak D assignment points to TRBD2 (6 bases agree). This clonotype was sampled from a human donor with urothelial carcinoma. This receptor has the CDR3 CASRTGLDTDTQYF. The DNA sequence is TGTGCCAGCAGGACGGGACTGGACACAGATACGCAGTATTTT.